A selection of T cell receptor beta chains follows, all from one sample in a study of identical twins. TCRdb itself ran the 5' RACE reads through MiXCR, one entry per CDR3 protein. The sample includes 460,000 or so distinct CDR3 sequences, 14% seen only once; the top ten take more than 0.5%. These same records also appear under a second study, on yellow fever vaccine responses in identical twins.

The sample comprised CD4+ T cells sorted from blood. The receptors stem from a young woman in good health. CDR3s include the opening cysteine and the closing phenylalanine or tryptophan. A D gene is named only where the DNA matches it firmly. Clone size is stated in some rows and not others, as once, few, many or a class when expanded.

v_gene: TRBV5-1; d_gene: -; abundance: few; j_gene: TRBJ1-3; CDR3nt: TGCGCCAGCAGCAAGGACGGACTGGGCTCTGGAAACACCATATATTTT; CDR3aa: CASSKDGLGSGNTIYF
v_gene: TRBV29-1; d_gene: TRBD1; abundance: few; j_gene: TRBJ2-7; CDR3nt: TGCAGCGTTGAACCGACAGGGGTCTCCTACGAGCAGTACTTC; CDR3aa: CSVEPTGVSYEQYF
v_gene: TRBV12-3/TRBV12-4; d_gene: -; abundance: few; j_gene: TRBJ1-5; CDR3nt: TGTGCCAGCAAGGGGTCTGAAGGGGCTGCGGATCAGCCCCAGCATTTT; CDR3aa: CASKGSEGAADQPQHF
v_gene: TRBV9; d_gene: -; abundance: -; j_gene: TRBJ2-7; CDR3nt: TGTGCCAGCAGCACCCCAGGGTCCTACGAGCAGTACTTC; CDR3aa: CASSTPGSYEQYF
v_gene: TRBV10-3; d_gene: TRBD2; abundance: many; j_gene: TRBJ2-1; CDR3nt: TGTGCCATCAGTGAGGGGGAGGGAACATACAATGAGCAGTTCTTC; CDR3aa: CAISEGEGTYNEQFF
v_gene: TRBV20-1; d_gene: TRBD1; abundance: -; j_gene: TRBJ1-1; CDR3nt: TGCAGTGCTCCTTTTACAGGGGGCACTGAAGCTTTCTTT; CDR3aa: CSAPFTGGTEAFF
v_gene: TRBV5-1; d_gene: -; abundance: few; j_gene: TRBJ2-7; CDR3nt: TGCGCCAGCAGTAAGGACGGAAATACCTACGAGCAGTACTTC; CDR3aa: CASSKDGNTYEQYF
v_gene: TRBV12-5; d_gene: -; abundance: -; j_gene: TRBJ2-1; CDR3nt: TGTGCTAGTGGCCCTCCGCGGAGTAAAAGCTCCTACAATGAGCAGTTCTTC; CDR3aa: CASGPPRSKSSYNEQFF
v_gene: TRBV12-3/TRBV12-4; d_gene: -; abundance: few; j_gene: TRBJ1-2; CDR3nt: TGTGCCAGCAGTTCTGCCCAGGGGAACTATGGCTACACCTTC; CDR3aa: CASSSAQGNYGYTF
v_gene: TRBV20-1; d_gene: TRBD2; abundance: -; j_gene: TRBJ2-1; CDR3nt: TGCAGTGCTAGAGCAGGAGCGGGAGGGGGTTACAATGAGCAGTTCTTC; CDR3aa: CSARAGAGGGYNEQFF
v_gene: TRBV7-9; d_gene: -; abundance: -; j_gene: TRBJ2-3; CDR3nt: TGTGCCAGCAGCCCCAGGGACTCGCCGCAGTATTTT; CDR3aa: CASSPRDSPQYF
v_gene: TRBV30; d_gene: TRBD1; abundance: -; j_gene: TRBJ2-3; CDR3nt: TGTGCCTGGAGTGCCCTTGGGGGCGACAGGGCCACAGATACGCAGTATTTT; CDR3aa: CAWSALGGDRATDTQYF